The rows below give T cell receptor beta chains drawn from one sample of a study. TCRdb called the multiplex PCR reads again in MiXCR, with one record for every CDR3 protein. Of fewer than 350 distinct CDR3 sequences listed, under 4.5% are singletons. Input material: memory CD4+ T cells sorted from blood. The receptors here all came from a female donor with breast cancer. CDR3s include the opening cysteine and the closing phenylalanine or tryptophan. The order of the fields is D gene, V gene, J gene, clone size, CDR3 protein, CDR3 DNA. A D gene is named only where the DNA matches it firmly. Part of the rows lack a size; the others show once, few, many or a class for expanded clones.

D gene: .; V gene: TRBV12-3/TRBV12-4; J gene: TRBJ1-2; clone size: hyperexpanded; CDR3 protein: CASGSPGVNYGYTF; CDR3 DNA: TGTGCCAGCGGCTCTCCAGGGGTTAACTATGGCTACACCTTC
D gene: .; V gene: TRBV12-3/TRBV12-4; J gene: TRBJ1-2; clone size: medium-sized; CDR3 protein: CASSSRGGYGYTF; CDR3 DNA: TGTGCCAGCAGTTCCAGGGGTGGCTATGGCTACACCTTC
D gene: .; V gene: TRBV12-3/TRBV12-4; J gene: TRBJ1-2; clone size: medium-sized; CDR3 protein: CASLQGIRIYGYTF; CDR3 DNA: TGTGCCAGCCTTCAGGGAATTAGAATATATGGCTACACCTTC
D gene: .; V gene: TRBV12-3/TRBV12-4; J gene: TRBJ1-2; clone size: large; CDR3 protein: CASSLQLTNYGYTF; CDR3 DNA: TGTGCCAGCAGTTTACAGCTCACTAACTATGGCTACACCTTC
D gene: TRBD1; V gene: TRBV12-3/TRBV12-4; J gene: TRBJ1-2; clone size: hyperexpanded; CDR3 protein: CASTRDRPNYGYTF; CDR3 DNA: TGTGCCAGCACCCGGGACAGGCCTAACTATGGCTACACCTTC
D gene: TRBD1; V gene: TRBV12-3/TRBV12-4; J gene: TRBJ1-2; clone size: medium-sized; CDR3 protein: CASSWDRNYGYTF; CDR3 DNA: TGTGCCAGCAGTTGGGACAGGAACTATGGCTACACCTTC
D gene: .; V gene: TRBV12-3/TRBV12-4; J gene: TRBJ1-2; clone size: hyperexpanded; CDR3 protein: CASTQRGEQGYTF; CDR3 DNA: TGTGCCAGCACCCAACGGGGAGAGCAGGGCTACACCTTC
D gene: .; V gene: TRBV12-3/TRBV12-4; J gene: TRBJ1-2; clone size: medium-sized; CDR3 protein: CASSPNGDAYGYTF; CDR3 DNA: TGTGCCAGCAGCCCAAACGGGGACGCCTATGGCTACACCTTC
D gene: TRBD1; V gene: TRBV12-3/TRBV12-4; J gene: TRBJ1-2; clone size: medium-sized; CDR3 protein: CASSLWTGEGGYTF; CDR3 DNA: TGTGCCAGCAGCCTTTGGACAGGGGAGGGTGGCTACACCTTC
D gene: .; V gene: TRBV12-3/TRBV12-4; J gene: TRBJ1-2; clone size: medium-sized; CDR3 protein: CASSTAGTFGYGYTF; CDR3 DNA: TGTGCCAGCAGCACGGCAGGGACGTTCGGCTATGGCTACACCTTC
D gene: .; V gene: TRBV12-3/TRBV12-4; J gene: TRBJ1-2; clone size: large; CDR3 protein: CASSLTGWDGYTF; CDR3 DNA: TGTGCCAGCAGTTTAACAGGGTGGGATGGCTACACCTTC
D gene: .; V gene: TRBV12-3/TRBV12-4; J gene: TRBJ1-2; clone size: medium-sized; CDR3 protein: CASSRASYGYTF; CDR3 DNA: TGTGCCAGCAGCCGGGCCAGCTATGGCTACACCTTC
D gene: .; V gene: TRBV12-3/TRBV12-4; J gene: TRBJ1-2; clone size: large; CDR3 protein: CASSLQINYGYTF; CDR3 DNA: TGTGCCAGCAGTTTGCAGATTAACTATGGCTACACCTTC
D gene: TRBD1; V gene: TRBV12-3/TRBV12-4; J gene: TRBJ1-2; clone size: medium-sized; CDR3 protein: CASSSLGQGLDGYTF; CDR3 DNA: TGTGCCAGCAGTTCCCTAGGACAGGGGCTGGATGGCTACACCTTC
D gene: .; V gene: TRBV12-3/TRBV12-4; J gene: TRBJ1-2; clone size: medium-sized; CDR3 protein: CASRVGQYGYGYTF; CDR3 DNA: TGTGCCAGCAGAGTTGGACAGTATGGCTATGGCTACACCTTC
D gene: .; V gene: TRBV12-3/TRBV12-4; J gene: TRBJ1-2; clone size: large; CDR3 protein: CASQGATNYGYTF; CDR3 DNA: TGTGCCAGCCAGGGAGCGACCAACTATGGCTACACCTTC
D gene: .; V gene: TRBV12-3/TRBV12-4; J gene: TRBJ1-2; clone size: medium-sized; CDR3 protein: CASSLRSGYGYTF; CDR3 DNA: TGTGCCAGCAGTTTACGGAGCGGCTATGGCTACACCTTC
D gene: .; V gene: TRBV12-5; J gene: TRBJ1-2; clone size: large; CDR3 protein: CASGLSGTNYGYTF; CDR3 DNA: TGTGCTAGTGGTTTGTCCGGCACCAACTATGGCTACACCTTC
D gene: .; V gene: TRBV12-3/TRBV12-4; J gene: TRBJ1-2; clone size: medium-sized; CDR3 protein: CASSLSAGKNYGYTF; CDR3 DNA: TGTGCCAGCAGTTTATCGGCAGGGAAGAACTATGGCTACACCTTC
D gene: TRBD1; V gene: TRBV12-3/TRBV12-4; J gene: TRBJ1-2; clone size: large; CDR3 protein: CASGDSPYGYTF; CDR3 DNA: TGTGCCAGCGGGGACAGCCCCTATGGCTACACCTTC
D gene: .; V gene: TRBV12-3/TRBV12-4; J gene: TRBJ1-2; clone size: few; CDR3 protein: CASSPGQGVGYTF; CDR3 DNA: TGTGCCAGCAGTCCCGGACAAGGGGTTGGCTACACCTTC
D gene: TRBD1; V gene: TRBV12-3/TRBV12-4; J gene: TRBJ1-2; clone size: hyperexpanded; CDR3 protein: CASSSNRGGLYGYTF; CDR3 DNA: TGTGCCAGCAGTTCCAACAGGGGCGGTTTATATGGCTACACCTTC
D gene: .; V gene: TRBV12-3/TRBV12-4; J gene: TRBJ1-2; clone size: medium-sized; CDR3 protein: CASSFQGNYGYTF; CDR3 DNA: TGTGCCAGCAGTTTTCAAGGAAACTATGGCTACACCTTC
D gene: TRBD1; V gene: TRBV12-3/TRBV12-4; J gene: TRBJ1-2; clone size: medium-sized; CDR3 protein: CASSLDGQVGGYTF; CDR3 DNA: TGTGCCAGCAGTTTAGATGGACAGGTCGGTGGCTACACCTTC
D gene: .; V gene: TRBV12-3/TRBV12-4; J gene: TRBJ1-2; clone size: .; CDR3 protein: CANSQSDGSYGYTF; CDR3 DNA: TGTGCCAACAGTCAATCCGACGGGAGCTATGGCTACACCTTC
D gene: .; V gene: TRBV12-3/TRBV12-4; J gene: TRBJ1-2; clone size: large; CDR3 protein: CASSLAGRRGYTF; CDR3 DNA: TGTGCCAGCAGTTTAGCTGGGAGGAGGGGCTACACCTTC
D gene: .; V gene: TRBV12-3/TRBV12-4; J gene: TRBJ1-2; clone size: medium-sized; CDR3 protein: CASSPWNYGYTF; CDR3 DNA: TGTGCCAGCAGTCCTTGGAACTATGGCTACACCTTC
D gene: .; V gene: TRBV12-3/TRBV12-4; J gene: TRBJ1-2; clone size: medium-sized; CDR3 protein: CASSSSFGDSYTF; CDR3 DNA: TGTGCCAGCAGTTCCAGCTTTGGGGATAGCTACACCTTC
D gene: TRBD1; V gene: TRBV12-3/TRBV12-4; J gene: TRBJ1-2; clone size: .; CDR3 protein: CASSYPPGQDLANYGYTF; CDR3 DNA: TGTGCCAGCAGCTACCCTCCGGGACAGGATTTAGCTAACTATGGCTACACCTTC
D gene: TRBD1; V gene: TRBV12-3/TRBV12-4; J gene: TRBJ1-2; clone size: large; CDR3 protein: CASSLGTGDGYTF; CDR3 DNA: TGTGCCAGCAGTTTAGGGACAGGGGATGGCTACACCTTC
D gene: .; V gene: TRBV12-3/TRBV12-4; J gene: TRBJ1-2; clone size: medium-sized; CDR3 protein: CASSFQYGYTF; CDR3 DNA: TGTGCCAGCAGTTTCCAGTATGGCTACACCTTC
D gene: .; V gene: TRBV12-3/TRBV12-4; J gene: TRBJ1-2; clone size: hyperexpanded; CDR3 protein: CASSLGDGGYTF; CDR3 DNA: TGTGCCAGCAGTCTAGGGGATGGTGGCTACACCTTC
D gene: .; V gene: TRBV12-3/TRBV12-4; J gene: TRBJ1-2; clone size: medium-sized; CDR3 protein: CASRPGLDYGYTF; CDR3 DNA: TGTGCCAGCCGCCCGGGGTTGGACTATGGCTACACCTTC
D gene: TRBD1; V gene: TRBV12-3/TRBV12-4; J gene: TRBJ1-2; clone size: medium-sized; CDR3 protein: CASSLRQGGYGYTF; CDR3 DNA: TGTGCCAGCAGTTTGAGACAGGGAGGGTATGGCTACACCTTC
D gene: .; V gene: TRBV12-3/TRBV12-4; J gene: TRBJ1-2; clone size: medium-sized; CDR3 protein: CASSFPAFYGYTF; CDR3 DNA: TGTGCCAGCAGTTTTCCAGCGTTCTATGGCTACACCTTC
D gene: .; V gene: TRBV12-3/TRBV12-4; J gene: TRBJ1-2; clone size: large; CDR3 protein: CASSRTSPGYGYTF; CDR3 DNA: TGTGCCAGCAGTCGGACGAGCCCGGGATATGGCTACACCTTC
D gene: .; V gene: TRBV12-3/TRBV12-4; J gene: TRBJ1-2; clone size: hyperexpanded; CDR3 protein: CASSFQANYGYTF; CDR3 DNA: TGTGCCAGCAGTTTTCAAGCTAACTATGGCTACACCTTC
D gene: .; V gene: TRBV12-3/TRBV12-4; J gene: TRBJ1-2; clone size: medium-sized; CDR3 protein: CASSSVGPLYGYTF; CDR3 DNA: TGTGCCAGCAGTTCTGTTGGGCCCTTATATGGCTACACCTTC
D gene: .; V gene: TRBV12-3/TRBV12-4; J gene: TRBJ1-2; clone size: medium-sized; CDR3 protein: CASQDSFERYGYTF; CDR3 DNA: TGTGCCAGCCAGGATTCTTTCGAGAGGTATGGCTACACCTTC
D gene: TRBD1; V gene: TRBV12-3/TRBV12-4; J gene: TRBJ1-2; clone size: medium-sized; CDR3 protein: CASRRTGRDGYTF; CDR3 DNA: TGTGCCAGCAGACGGACAGGGCGGGATGGCTACACCTTC
D gene: .; V gene: TRBV12-3/TRBV12-4; J gene: TRBJ1-2; clone size: medium-sized; CDR3 protein: CASSFGPGIGYTF; CDR3 DNA: TGTGCCAGCAGTTTCGGACCGGGGATTGGCTACACCTTC
D gene: .; V gene: TRBV12-3/TRBV12-4; J gene: TRBJ1-2; clone size: .; CDR3 protein: CASSRDYGYTF; CDR3 DNA: TGTGCCAGCAGCAGGGACTATGGCTACACCTTC
D gene: .; V gene: TRBV12-3/TRBV12-4; J gene: TRBJ1-2; clone size: .; CDR3 protein: CADSVRWVYGYTF; CDR3 DNA: TGTGCCGACAGCGTACGATGGGTCTATGGCTACACCTTC
D gene: TRBD1; V gene: TRBV12-3/TRBV12-4; J gene: TRBJ1-2; clone size: large; CDR3 protein: CASSVQGPNYGYTF; CDR3 DNA: TGTGCCAGCAGCGTACAGGGGCCTAACTATGGCTACACCTTC
D gene: .; V gene: TRBV12-3/TRBV12-4; J gene: TRBJ1-2; clone size: medium-sized; CDR3 protein: CASRRHTILANYGYTF; CDR3 DNA: TGTGCCAGCAGGCGACATACGATCCTAGCTAACTATGGCTACACCTTC
D gene: .; V gene: TRBV12-3/TRBV12-4; J gene: TRBJ1-2; clone size: large; CDR3 protein: CASSGTQLRYGYTF; CDR3 DNA: TGTGCCAGCAGCGGGACGCAGCTCCGTTATGGCTACACCTTC
D gene: .; V gene: TRBV12-3/TRBV12-4; J gene: TRBJ1-2; clone size: large; CDR3 protein: CASSLWVEDGYTF; CDR3 DNA: TGTGCCAGCAGTTTATGGGTTGAGGATGGCTACACCTTC
D gene: .; V gene: TRBV12-3/TRBV12-4; J gene: TRBJ1-2; clone size: medium-sized; CDR3 protein: CASRPGFDGYTF; CDR3 DNA: TGTGCCAGCAGGCCAGGTTTTGATGGCTACACCTTC
D gene: .; V gene: TRBV12-3/TRBV12-4; J gene: TRBJ1-2; clone size: hyperexpanded; CDR3 protein: CASRPTDSPYYGYTF; CDR3 DNA: TGTGCCAGCAGACCCACGGACTCTCCCTACTATGGCTACACCTTC
D gene: TRBD1; V gene: TRBV12-3/TRBV12-4; J gene: TRBJ1-2; clone size: medium-sized; CDR3 protein: CASSPEGQLNYGYTF; CDR3 DNA: TGTGCCAGCAGCCCCGAGGGACAGCTTAACTATGGCTACACCTTC
D gene: .; V gene: TRBV12-3/TRBV12-4; J gene: TRBJ1-2; clone size: large; CDR3 protein: CASSSLGTNYGYTF; CDR3 DNA: TGTGCCAGCAGTTCTTTGGGCACTAACTATGGCTACACCTTC
D gene: .; V gene: TRBV12-3/TRBV12-4; J gene: TRBJ1-2; clone size: large; CDR3 protein: CASSQSDGDYGYTF; CDR3 DNA: TGTGCCAGCAGTCAATCCGACGGGGACTATGGCTACACCTTC
D gene: .; V gene: TRBV12-3/TRBV12-4; J gene: TRBJ1-2; clone size: large; CDR3 protein: CASSPSAGLGYTF; CDR3 DNA: TGTGCCAGCAGTCCATCTGCAGGGTTGGGCTACACCTTC
D gene: TRBD1; V gene: TRBV12-3/TRBV12-4; J gene: TRBJ1-2; clone size: medium-sized; CDR3 protein: CASSVGQGYGYTF; CDR3 DNA: TGTGCCAGCAGCGTGGGACAGGGCTATGGCTACACCTTC
D gene: TRBD1; V gene: TRBV12-3/TRBV12-4; J gene: TRBJ1-2; clone size: medium-sized; CDR3 protein: CASSLGHRGDGYTF; CDR3 DNA: TGTGCCAGCAGTTTGGGGCACAGGGGAGATGGCTACACCTTC
D gene: .; V gene: TRBV12-3/TRBV12-4; J gene: TRBJ1-2; clone size: hyperexpanded; CDR3 protein: CASSPSGGYGYTF; CDR3 DNA: TGTGCCAGCAGCCCCTCGGGTGGATATGGCTACACCTTC
D gene: .; V gene: TRBV12-3/TRBV12-4; J gene: TRBJ1-2; clone size: large; CDR3 protein: CASSIRRSLIGYTF; CDR3 DNA: TGTGCCAGCAGTATCCGGCGGAGTCTGATCGGCTACACCTTC